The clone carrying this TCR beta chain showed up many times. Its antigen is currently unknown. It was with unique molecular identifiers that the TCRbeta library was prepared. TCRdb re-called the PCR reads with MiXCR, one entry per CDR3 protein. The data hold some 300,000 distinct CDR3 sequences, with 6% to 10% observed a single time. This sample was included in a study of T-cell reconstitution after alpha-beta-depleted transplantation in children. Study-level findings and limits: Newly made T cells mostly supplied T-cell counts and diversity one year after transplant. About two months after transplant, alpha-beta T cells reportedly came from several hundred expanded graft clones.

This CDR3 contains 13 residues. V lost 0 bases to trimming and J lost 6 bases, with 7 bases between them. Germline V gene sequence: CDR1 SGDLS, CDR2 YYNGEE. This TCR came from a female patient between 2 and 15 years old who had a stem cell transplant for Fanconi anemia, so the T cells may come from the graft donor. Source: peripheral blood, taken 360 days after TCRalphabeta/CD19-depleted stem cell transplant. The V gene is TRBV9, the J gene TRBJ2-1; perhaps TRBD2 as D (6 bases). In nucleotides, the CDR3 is TGTGCCAGCAGCGTAGGCGGGGTCAATGAGCAGTTCTTC. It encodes CASSVGGVNEQFF.